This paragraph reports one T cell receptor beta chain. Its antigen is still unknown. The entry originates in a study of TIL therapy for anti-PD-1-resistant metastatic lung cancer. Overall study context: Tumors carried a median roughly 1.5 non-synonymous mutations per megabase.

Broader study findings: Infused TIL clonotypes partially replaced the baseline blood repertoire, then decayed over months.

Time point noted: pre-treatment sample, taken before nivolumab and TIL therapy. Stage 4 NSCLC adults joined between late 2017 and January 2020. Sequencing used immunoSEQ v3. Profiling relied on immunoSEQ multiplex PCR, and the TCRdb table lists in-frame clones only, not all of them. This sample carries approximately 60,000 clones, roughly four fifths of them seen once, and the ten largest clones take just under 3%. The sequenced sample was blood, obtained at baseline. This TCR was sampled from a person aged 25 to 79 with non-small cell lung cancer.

The CDR3 region is CASSPGRDRGNEQFF. In DNA form, the CDR3 reads TGTGCCAGCAGCCCGGGTCGGGACAGGGGTAATGAGCAGTTCTTC. The V call is TRBV6-6, the J call TRBJ2-1, with 10 nucleotides matching TRBD1. The germline V gene encodes CDR1 MNHNY and CDR2 SVGAGI (reference sequence). Trimming took 6 bases from V and 7 from J; bases not matched to a gene: 9. The CDR3 runs to 15 residues.